Below, 16 T cell receptor beta chains from the same sample are listed, as sequenced in a study of Graves' ophthalmopathy and Graves' hyperthyroidism. Investigators amplified TCR beta CDR3 regions from RNA transcripts. The first round was an RT-PCR with HTBI primers, and the second round was a multiplex PCR. One entry per CDR3 protein, called by TCRdb with MiXCR from the multiplex PCR reads. Among 400,000 to 450,000 distinct CDR3 sequences listed, about 21% were seen once. Sequencing was performed on peripheral blood. Receptors originate from a woman under 30 with stable Graves' hyperthyroidism.

This clonotype was counted ten times or more. This chain links TRBV5-1 with TRBJ2-7; D ambiguous. Germline V gene lookup returns CDR1 SGHRS and CDR2 YFSETQ. V was pared by 4 bases and J by 3 bases, with 14 bases between. This CDR3 contains 14 residues. The CDR3 here is CASSPSPDRYEQYF. CDR3 DNA sequence: TGCGCCAGCAGCCCCAGCCCCGACCGCTACGAGCAGTACTTC.

This clonotype occurred many times. V and J are TRBV20-1 and TRBJ1-1, with D perhaps matching TRBD1 (5 bases). The germline CDR1 and CDR2 sequences are DFQATT and SNEGSKA (reference sequence). The CDR3 sequence is 15 residues long. V was pared by 4 bases and J by 0 bases, with 15 bases between. CDR3 amino acids: CSATAAGKVNTEAFF. The CDR3, as DNA: TGCAGTGCTACCGCGGCAGGGAAGGTGAACACTGAAGCTTTCTTT.

This clonotype has at least ten counts. J is TRBJ2-5 and V is TRBV5-1; D could derive from TRBD1 or TRBD2 (7 bases each). Germline values: CDR1 SGHRS, CDR2 YFSETQ. The CDR3 has 16 residues. V was shortened by 2 bases and J by 4 bases, with 18 bases between the two germline ends. The CDR3 here is CASSLPTGRARETQYF. The DNA for the CDR3 is TGCGCCAGCAGCTTACCGACAGGGAGGGCCAGAGAGACCCAGTACTTC.

This clonotype was recorded at least ten times. The gene calls are TRBV12-3 or TRBV12-4 and TRBJ1-1; 7 bases agree with TRBD1. This CDR3 is 14 amino acids long. After removal of 6 bases from V and 6 bases from J, the junction contained 10 bases not matched to a gene. The CDR3 reads CASSILQGVSEAFF. CDR3 nucleotide sequence: TGTGCCAGCAGCATCCTCCAGGGGGTGTCTGAAGCTTTCTTT.

V usage is TRBV2 and J usage is TRBJ2-7; D uncertain. In germline, CDR1 is SNHLY, CDR2 FYNNEI. The V gene lost 5 bases and the J gene lost 4 bases, with 12 bases spanning the gap. This CDR3 has 13 residues. The CDR3 nucleotides are TGTGCCAGCAGTCGGGCTTACCCGTACGAGCAGTACTTC. Encoded protein: CASSRAYPYEQYF.

This clonotype was counted at least ten times. V and J are TRBV2 and TRBJ1-3, with a weak D call TRBD1 (6 bases). V shed 6 bases and J shed 1 base, with 13 bases lying between them. CDR3 length equals 15 residues. Germline V gene lookup returns CDR1 SNHLY and CDR2 FYNNEI. CDR3 DNA: TGTGCCAGCAGAGCCAGGGGCTGGTCTGGAAACACCATATATTTT. Protein sequence: CASRARGWSGNTIYF.

The chain has TRBV12-3 or TRBV12-4 and TRBJ2-5; TRBD2 might be the D (7 bases). Trimming removed 5 bases from V and 4 bases from J, with 17 bases in between. CDR3 length: 15 residues. The CDR3 spells CASSRGGASGETQYF. CDR3 sequence (DNA): TGTGCCAGCAGTCGAGGGGGGGCGAGTGGAGAGACCCAGTACTTC.

V usage is TRBV6-2 or TRBV6-3 and J usage is TRBJ1-2; no clear D. CDR3 length: 11 amino acids. Germline V gives CDR1 MNHEY, CDR2 SVGEGT. V was cut by 2 bases and J by 10 bases, with 8 bases left in between. Here the CDR3 reads CASSYVGDYTF. For the CDR3, the DNA is TGTGCCAGCAGTTACGTGGGAGACTACACCTTC.

This clonotype showed up many times. V and J are TRBV6-5 and TRBJ2-2, with D unresolved. This CDR3 is built from 12 residues. Germline V CDR1 and CDR2: MNHEY, SVGAGI. V was clipped by 0 bases and J by 8 bases, with 4 bases between them. CDR3: CASSYSVGELFF. DNA of the CDR3: TGTGCCAGCAGTTACTCAGTGGGGGAGCTGTTTTTT.

In its sample, this clonotype was seen many times. V and J are TRBV4-1 and TRBJ1-5; the D is unclear. This CDR3 spans 18 amino acids. Germline CDR1 and CDR2: MGHRA and YSYEKL. With 1 base removed from V and 7 bases from J, the gap between germline ends came to 23 bases. CDR3 sequence (DNA): TGCGCCAGCAGCCAAGTCCTCCTTGGGTCGGCAATAGGGCAGCCCCAGCATTTT. Translating it yields CASSQVLLGSAIGQPQHF.

This clonotype was detected only once. The chain recombines TRBV29-1 with TRBJ1-1; TRBD1 aligns across 9 bases. The V gene end was trimmed by 7 bases and the J gene end by 5 bases; junction bases not matched to a gene: 5. The CDR3 contains 12 residues. The germline gives CDR1 SQVTM, CDR2 ANQGSEA. The CDR3 DNA follows: TGCAGCGCCGTGACAGGGGGAACTGAAGCTTTCTTT. Protein sequence: CSAVTGGTEAFF.

The rearrangement links TRBV11-3 to TRBJ2-5, with 7 bases aligning to TRBD2. The CDR3 is 14 residues long. V lost 10 bases and J lost 2; bases outside the gene matches: 10. CDR1 is SGHNT and CDR2 is YENEEA in the germline V gene. This CDR3 reads CANPSGGGQETQYF. The CDR3 DNA sequence: TGTGCCAACCCCTCGGGCGGGGGTCAAGAGACCCAGTACTTC.

The V call is TRBV6-1, the J call TRBJ1-3, with a possible D match to TRBD1 (5 bases). This CDR3 contains 18 residues. Looked up from germline, CDR1 is MNHNS and CDR2 is SASEGT. The V end was cut by 0 bases, the J end by 0 bases, with 15 bases between. CDR3 residues: CASSEAGAGFSSGNTIYF. In DNA, the CDR3 is TGTGCCAGCAGTGAAGCCGGGGCAGGATTTAGCTCTGGAAACACCATATATTTT.

The chain links TRBV5-1 to TRBJ2-7, with TRBD1 as a possible D gene (6 bases). This CDR3 has 12 amino acids. Looked up from germline, CDR1 is SGHRS and CDR2 is YFSETQ. V lost 7 bases and J lost 4, with 12 bases in between. The CDR3 spells CASADSKYEQYF. The DNA of the CDR3 is TGCGCCAGCGCGGACAGTAAATACGAGCAGTACTTC.

To note about this clonotype: A junction end diverges from the germline sequence, so it may reflect a read error. This chain joins TRBV10-2 and TRBJ2-4, with TRBD2 as a possible D gene (5 bases). The CDR3 is 12 amino acids. The germline V gene encodes CDR1 WSHSY and CDR2 SAAADI. CDR3 sequence: CASSEAVNIKYF. Written as DNA, the CDR3 is TGCGCCAGCAGTGAAGCGGTAAACATTAAGTACTTC.

The sample holds many counts of this clonotype. The chain combines TRBV7-8 with TRBJ1-2, with D uncertain. V shed 6 bases and J shed 8 bases, with 25 bases lying between them. Germline V gene sequence: CDR1 SGHVS, CDR2 FQNEAQ. This CDR3 is built from 16 residues. The DNA for the CDR3 is TGTGCCAGCAGTACGATCCCGGGGAATTCAGCACAGGGCTACACCTTC. This translates into CASSTIPGNSAQGYTF.